One and the same sample provided the 5 T cell receptor beta chains below, sequenced in a study of spatial heterogeneity in lung cancer. Broader study findings: Tracking of tumor mutation counts was seen in expanded intratumoral alpha and beta TCR counts.

One entry per CDR3 protein results from TCRdb running MiXCR on the 5' RACE reads. Of more than 2,500 distinct CDR3 sequences listed, 5.5% were seen once; the top ten hold 15% to 20%. Indicated time point: sample taken at primary tumor resection. Which antigens these TCRs recognize remains unknown. The sequenced sample was lung tumor tissue, obtained at surgery. Source of these receptors: a male donor with early-stage non-small cell lung cancer.

This clonotype is classed as large. The rearrangement joins TRBV20-1 to TRBJ2-3; perhaps TRBD2 as D (6 bases). The CDR3 is made up of 13 amino acids. The germline V and J ends were trimmed by 8 bases and 3 bases, with 15 bases remaining between them. CDR1 and CDR2 from the germline V gene are DFQATT and SNEGSKA (reference sequence). Here the CDR3 reads CSCLGGGTDTQYF. For the CDR3, the DNA is TGCAGTTGCTTGGGGGGTGGAACAGATACGCAGTATTTT.

This clonotype is labeled as medium-sized. The rearrangement joins TRBV28 to TRBJ2-1; D uncertain. V was trimmed by 6 bases and J by 9 bases, leaving 9 bases between them. CDR3 length equals 11 residues. Germline V CDR1 and CDR2: MDHEN, SYDVKM. CDR3 in DNA: TGTGCCAGCAGCCTTGACGCTGAGCAGTTCTTC. Translated: CASSLDAEQFF. The whole variable domain, filled in from reference TRBV28 and TRBJ2-1, reads DVKVTQSSRYLVKRTGEKVFLECVQDMDHENMFWYRQDPGLGLRLIYFSYDVKMKEKGDIPEGYSVSREKKERFSLILESASTNQTSMYLCASSLDAEQFFGPGTRLTVL.

By share, this clonotype ranks as medium-sized. The chain uses TRBV20-1 and TRBJ2-5; TRBD1 might be the D (7 bases). Trimming shortened V by 3 bases and J by 5 bases, and 13 bases separated the two germline ends. Germline lookup yields CDR1 DFQATT and CDR2 SNEGSKA (reference sequence). The CDR3 runs 13 residues. The CDR3 bases are TGCAGTGCTAGGACAGGGAGGCCCGAGACCCAGTACTTC. Translation: CSARTGRPETQYF.

This clonotype has a count of ten or more. The chain employs TRBV6-1 and TRBJ1-1; 7 bases fit TRBD1. The CDR3 is made up of 15 amino acids. J was trimmed by 0 bases and V by 4 bases; bases with no gene match: 5. Germline V gives CDR1 MNHNS, CDR2 SASEGT. CDR3 nucleotides: TGTGCCAGCAGTGTGCCAGACAGGGTGAACACTGAAGCTTTCTTT. It translates to CASSVPDRVNTEAFF.

By sample share, this clonotype is medium-sized. The rearrangement uses TRBV20-1 and TRBJ2-5; D call uncertain. V was cut by 5 bases and J by 2 bases, with 9 bases left in between. There are 12 residues in the CDR3. CDR1 is DFQATT and CDR2 is SNEGSKA in the germline V gene (reference sequence). CDR3 nucleotides: TGCAGTGCTCCCCTCAGACAAGAGACCCAGTACTTC. Translating gives CSAPLRQETQYF.